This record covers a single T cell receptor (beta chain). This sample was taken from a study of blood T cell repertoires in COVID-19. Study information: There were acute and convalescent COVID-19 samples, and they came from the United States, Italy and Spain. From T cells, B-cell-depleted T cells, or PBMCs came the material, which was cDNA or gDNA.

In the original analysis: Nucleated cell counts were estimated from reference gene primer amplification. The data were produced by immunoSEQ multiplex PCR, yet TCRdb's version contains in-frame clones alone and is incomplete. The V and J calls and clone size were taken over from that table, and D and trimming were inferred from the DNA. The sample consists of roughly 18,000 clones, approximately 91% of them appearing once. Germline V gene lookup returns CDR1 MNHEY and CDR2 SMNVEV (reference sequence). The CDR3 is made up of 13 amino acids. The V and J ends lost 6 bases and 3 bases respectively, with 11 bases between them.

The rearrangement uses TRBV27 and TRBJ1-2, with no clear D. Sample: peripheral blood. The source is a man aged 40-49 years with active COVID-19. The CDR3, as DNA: TGTGCCAGCAGGGGTAACAGCTACTATGGCTACACCTTC. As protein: CASRGNSYYGYTF.